A single sample is the source of the 8 T cell receptor beta chains below, sequenced in a study of early T cells in non-severe SARS-CoV-2 infection. TCRdb called the 5' RACE reads again in MiXCR, with one record for every CDR3 protein. This table has some 70,000 distinct CDR3 sequences, approximately 10% appearing once. The specimen sequenced was whole blood. The receptor source for this set is an adult who was a healthcare worker with PCR-confirmed SARS-CoV-2 infection or an uninfected control (not recorded which).

The rearrangement links TRBV10-1 to TRBJ2-5, with 12 bases lining up with TRBD2. Germline V lookup: CDR1 WNHNN, CDR2 SYGVQD (reference sequence). The CDR3 is 15 residues long. V shed 6 bases, J shed 2 bases, and the junction held 4 bases outside the gene matches. Here the CDR3 reads CASSPSGREQETQYF. The CDR3 DNA is TGCGCCAGCAGCCCTAGCGGGAGGGAACAAGAGACCCAGTACTTC.

In this sample, this clonotype turned up a few times. The chain uses TRBV5-4 and TRBJ2-1; either TRBD1 or TRBD2 may fit D (5 bases each). This CDR3 has 16 residues. Trimming took off 3 bases at V and 2 bases at J, with 15 bases between the two ends. Germline V lookup: CDR1 SGHNT, CDR2 YYREEE (reference sequence). CDR3: CASSSGPGTTYNEQFF. The CDR3 bases are TGTGCCAGCAGCTCGGGACCGGGAACAACCTACAATGAGCAGTTCTTC. The variable domain in full, with the rest retrieved from reference TRBV5-4 and TRBJ2-1, is ETGVTQSPTHLIKTRGQQVTLRCSSQSGHNTVSWYQQALGQGPQFIFQYYREEENGRGNFPPRFSGLQFPNYSSELNVNALELDDSALYLCASSSGPGTTYNEQFFGPGTRLTVL.

This clonotype was counted ten times or more. J is TRBJ2-1 and V is TRBV12-3 or TRBV12-4; D gene uncertain. This CDR3 contains 15 residues. V was pared by 4 bases and J by 3 bases, with 13 bases between. The CDR3 DNA reads TGTGCCAGCAGTTCGAATGCAGGCCACTACAATGAGCAGTTCTTC. It specifies CASSSNAGHYNEQFF.

This clonotype was counted a few times. V gene TRBV30 combines with J gene TRBJ2-7; D is possibly TRBD1 (6 bases). The CDR3 loop spans 14 amino acids. The germline CDR1 and CDR2 sequences are GTSNPN and SVGIG (reference sequence). Trimming pared 0 bases from V and 3 bases from J, leaving 12 bases between. The CDR3 DNA sequence: TGTGCCTGGAGTGTAACCCAGGGGTACTACGAGCAGTACTTC. Translating it yields CAWSVTQGYYEQYF.

This clonotype was observed many times. The CDR3 reads CASSWYNEQFF. DNA for the CDR3: TGTGCCAGCAGTTGGTACAATGAGCAGTTCTTC. This sequence joins TRBV12-3 or TRBV12-4 and TRBJ2-1; no firm D call. Between the trimmed V and J ends, which lost 4 bases and 4 bases, there was a span of 2 bases. CDR3 length equals 11 residues.

This clonotype has more than one count but fewer than ten. V and J are TRBV27 and TRBJ2-7, with D tentatively TRBD2 (6 bases). Germline V lookup: CDR1 MNHEY, CDR2 SMNVEV (reference sequence). Trimming cost V 1 base and J 6 bases, with 22 bases left between them. CDR3 length equals 17 residues. The CDR3: CASSLYPGLTPGVEQYF. CDR3 coding DNA: TGTGCCAGCAGTTTATACCCCGGACTAACCCCAGGTGTCGAGCAGTACTTC.

The chain has TRBV4-1 and TRBJ2-1; 11 bases match TRBD2. Looked up from germline, CDR1 is MGHRA and CDR2 is YSYEKL. The J segment lost 8 bases and the V segment lost 4 bases, leaving 7 bases of the junction unmatched. CDR3 length: 15 amino acids. CDR3 DNA sequence: TGCGCCAGCAGCCCAACTAGCGGGAGTGGAGATGAGCAGTTCTTC. It codes for CASSPTSGSGDEQFF.

This clonotype came up many times. CDR3 DNA: TGTGCCACCTCGGGAGGGCAGGGGGCTAGGGGCACTGAAGCTTTCTTT. The encoded protein is CATSGGQGARGTEAFF. The gene calls are TRBV6-5 and TRBJ1-1, with 8 bases lining up with TRBD1. Germline V gene lookup returns CDR1 MNHEY and CDR2 SVGAGI. The CDR3 loop spans 16 amino acids. The ends lost 10 bases at V and 4 bases at J; junction bases unmatched: 17.